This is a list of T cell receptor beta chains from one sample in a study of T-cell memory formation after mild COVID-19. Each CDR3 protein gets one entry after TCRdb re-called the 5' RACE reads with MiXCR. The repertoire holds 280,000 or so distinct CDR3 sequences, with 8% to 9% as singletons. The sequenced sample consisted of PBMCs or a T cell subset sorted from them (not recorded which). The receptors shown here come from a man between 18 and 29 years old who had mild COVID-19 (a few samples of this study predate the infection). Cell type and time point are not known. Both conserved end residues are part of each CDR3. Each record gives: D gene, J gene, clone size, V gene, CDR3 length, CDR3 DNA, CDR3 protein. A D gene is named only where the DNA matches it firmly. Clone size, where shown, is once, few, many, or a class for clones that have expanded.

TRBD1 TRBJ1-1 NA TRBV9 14 TGTGCCAGCAGCGCTCAGTCGACAGGGGCTGAAGCTTTCTTT CASSAQSTGAEAFF
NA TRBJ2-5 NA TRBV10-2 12 TGCGCCAGTGGGGGGTCGGGGGAGACCCAGTACTTC CASGGSGETQYF
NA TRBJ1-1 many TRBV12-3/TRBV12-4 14 TGTGCCAGCAGCCCCGAGACAGAGAACACTGAAGCTTTCTTT CASSPETENTEAFF
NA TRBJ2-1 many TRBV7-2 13 TGTGCCAGCAGCCCCCGGCTGGTGTATGAGCAGTTCTTC CASSPRLVYEQFF
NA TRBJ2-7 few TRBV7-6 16 TGTGCCAGCAGCTCACCCCTGAGCAGGGGAGGGTACGAGCAGTACTTC CASSSPLSRGGYEQYF
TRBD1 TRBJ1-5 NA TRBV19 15 TGTGCCAGTAGTATAGGAGGGGGCGGCAATCAGCCCCAGCATTTT CASSIGGGGNQPQHF
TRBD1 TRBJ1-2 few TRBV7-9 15 TGTGCCAGCAGCATGATACAGGGGGCATCGGAGGGCTACACCTTC CASSMIQGASEGYTF
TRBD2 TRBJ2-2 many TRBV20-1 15 TGCAGTGCTCGGCGGGGGGCAATGAACACCGGGGAGCTGTTTTTT CSARRGAMNTGELFF
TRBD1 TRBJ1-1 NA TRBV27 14 TGTGCCAGCAGCTTAGGGGGCTCGGGAACTGAAGCTTTCTTT CASSLGGSGTEAFF
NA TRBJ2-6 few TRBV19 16 TGTGCCAGTAGTATAGAGGGGGGCTCTGGGGCCAACGTCCTGACTTTC CASSIEGGSGANVLTF
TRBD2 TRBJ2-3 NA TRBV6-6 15 TGTGCCAGCAGTTTCGGGGGGGTGAGCACAGATACGCAGTATTTT CASSFGGVSTDTQYF
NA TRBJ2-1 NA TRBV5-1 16 TGCGCCAGCAGCTTGGAGGGCGGGGGCCTCTACAATGAGCAGTTCTTC CASSLEGGGLYNEQFF
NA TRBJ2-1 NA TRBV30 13 TGTGCCTGGAGTCTGGGACTGGGCAATGAGCAGTTCTTC CAWSLGLGNEQFF
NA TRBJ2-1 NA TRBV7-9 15 TGTGCCAGCAGCGGAGGGGTAGAGAAGGACAATGAGCAGTTCTTC CASSGGVEKDNEQFF
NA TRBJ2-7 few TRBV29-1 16 TGCAGCGTTGAGGTCCTAGTGAACAGGGTCGGGTACGAGCAGTACTTC CSVEVLVNRVGYEQYF
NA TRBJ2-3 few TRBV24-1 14 TGTGCCACCAGTGATGCAGGGTTAGCAGATACGCAGTATTTT CATSDAGLADTQYF
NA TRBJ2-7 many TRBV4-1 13 TGCGCCAGCAGCCAAGGACATTCCTACGAGCAGTACTTC CASSQGHSYEQYF
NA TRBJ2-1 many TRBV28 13 TGTGCCAGCAGTTTAACAGGTTTGGATGAGCAGTTCTTC CASSLTGLDEQFF
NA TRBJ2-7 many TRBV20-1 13 TGCAGTGCTAGAGATCCGGCAGGGCTGGGGCAGTACTTC CSARDPAGLGQYF
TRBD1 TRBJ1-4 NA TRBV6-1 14 TGTGCCAGCAGTGCCGGGACAGCGGACCCTGAACTGTTTTTT CASSAGTADPELFF
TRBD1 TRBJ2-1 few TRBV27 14 TGTGCCAGCAGTCCTAGACAGGGAAACAATGAGCAGTTCTTC CASSPRQGNNEQFF
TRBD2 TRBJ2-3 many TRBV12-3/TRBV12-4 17 TGTGCCAGCAGTTTAGCGGGGAGGGGTCCTAGCACAGATACGCAGTATTTT CASSLAGRGPSTDTQYF
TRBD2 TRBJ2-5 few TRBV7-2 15 TGTGCCAGCAGCTCCCGGGGGGGTTGGAGAGAGACCCAGTACTTC CASSSRGGWRETQYF
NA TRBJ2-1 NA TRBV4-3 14 TGCGCCAGCAGCCAGGACAGATCCGGTAATGAGCAGTTCTTC CASSQDRSGNEQFF
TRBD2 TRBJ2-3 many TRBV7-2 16 TGTGCCAGCAGCCCCAACCAGCGGGGGGCTACAGATACGCAGTATTTT CASSPNQRGATDTQYF
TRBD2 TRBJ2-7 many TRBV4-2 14 TGTGCCAGCAGCCTGGGATGGGAGGGGACCGAGCAGTACTTC CASSLGWEGTEQYF
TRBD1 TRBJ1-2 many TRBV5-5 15 TGTGCCAGCAGCAAGCCGGGACAGGGGGCGCAGGGCTACACCTTC CASSKPGQGAQGYTF
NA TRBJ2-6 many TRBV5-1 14 TGCGCCAGCAGCTTCTTCTCTGGGGCCAACGTCCTGACTTTC CASSFFSGANVLTF
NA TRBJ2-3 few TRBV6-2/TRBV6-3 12 TGTGCCAGCAGTTACGAGTCAGATACGCAGTATTTT CASSYESDTQYF
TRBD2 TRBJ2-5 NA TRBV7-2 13 TGTGCCAGCAGGACACTAGCGGAAGAGACCCAGTACTTC CASRTLAEETQYF
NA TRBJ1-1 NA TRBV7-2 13 TGTGCCAGCAGCTTACGCTTATCCACTGAAGCTTTCTTT CASSLRLSTEAFF
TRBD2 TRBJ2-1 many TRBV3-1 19 TGTGCCAGCAGCCAAGTTGTGCGTGTCGGGGAGGGTCCTTACAATGAGCAGTTCTTC CASSQVVRVGEGPYNEQFF
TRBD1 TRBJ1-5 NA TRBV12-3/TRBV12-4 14 TGTGCCAGCAGGATGGACAGGAGATATCAGCCCCAGCATTTT CASRMDRRYQPQHF
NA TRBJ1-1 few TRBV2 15 TGTGCCAGCAGCTTTTCAGGCGGGGGCGATCCTGAAGCTTTCTTT CASSFSGGGDPEAFF
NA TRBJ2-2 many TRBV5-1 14 TGCGCCAGCAGCGAGGTTTCACCGGCCGGGGAGCTGTTTTTT CASSEVSPAGELFF
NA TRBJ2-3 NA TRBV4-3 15 TGCGCCAGCAGCTTGGGGGGAGACGGCACAGATACGCAGTATTTT CASSLGGDGTDTQYF
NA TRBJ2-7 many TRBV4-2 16 TGTGCCAGCAGCCAAGATCTAGAACAGGGTGTCTACGAGCAGTACTTC CASSQDLEQGVYEQYF
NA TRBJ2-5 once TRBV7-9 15 TGTGCCAGCAGCCCAACTTGGACAGCCCAAGAGACCCAGTACTTC CASSPTWTAQETQYF
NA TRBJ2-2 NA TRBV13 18 TGTGCCAGCAGCTTAGGCGCGCCAGTACAGGCGAACACCGGGGAGCTGTTTTTT CASSLGAPVQANTGELFF